This TCR beta chain is from a study of T cells in women clearing cervical HPV infection. TCR beta CDR3 amplified by multiplex PCR from approximately 1,200 ng genomic DNA. Using immunoSEQ multiplex PCR, the repertoire was profiled, and TCRdb retains in-frame clones only, with some absent. Its clone listing holds some 24,000 clones. CDR3 length equals 15 residues. Germline V gene data show CDR1 as SGHNT and CDR2 as YYREEE (reference sequence). A word on this clone: The CDR3 end falls 3 residues outside the read, so it is completed with the germline J gene.

The chain couples TRBV5-4 to TRBJ1-2, with 8 nucleotides matching TRBD1. This clonotype was sampled from a woman between 18 and 70 years old with a cervical HPV16 infection that either progressed to CIN3+ or cleared (not recorded which). The sequenced material came from blood buffy coat. The sequenced CDR3 bases are TGTGCCAGCAGCCTTCAGGACAGGGAGGGGAACATT. This codes for CASSLQDREGNI. The whole CDR3 reads CASSLQDREGNIYTF.